The sample holds one count of the clone carrying this TCR beta chain. Its antigen remains unidentified. The sample comes from a study of PD-1 blockade in mismatch repair-deficient tumors. On the study more broadly: Patients had some twelve mismatch repair-deficient cancer types, all previously treated and progressing. Whole-study findings and limits: Tumor-resident clones, often undetectable pretreatment in blood, expanded then contracted after pembrolizumab.

Assay used: immunoSEQ multiplex PCR; TCRdb lists only in-frame clones, some missing. The sample lists 55,000 to 85,000 clones; about 72% were seen once. CDR3 length: 14 residues. Germline assignment: CDR1 MNHEY and CDR2 SMNVEV (reference sequence). V was clipped by 8 bases and J by 2 bases, with 16 bases between them. All patients were mismatch repair deficient, assessed by either PCR or immunohistochemistry. Three pembrolizumab responders had their TCRs sequenced. The sample was peripheral blood, taken 2 weeks after starting pembrolizumab. The sequence was obtained from an adult with mismatch repair-deficient cancer. J is TRBJ2-7 and V is TRBV27; D call uncertain. The chain's CDR3 is CASHTNFPPYEQYF. CDR3 DNA: TGTGCCAGCCACACGAATTTCCCCCCCTACGAGCAGTACTTC.